This T cell receptor beta chain derives from a study of breast tumors, draining lymph nodes, adjacent tissues. General study points: That most tumor T cells come from lymph nodes remained unproven. Findings are consistent with lymph node origin and intratumoral expansion of most tumor T cells. Tumor and nontumor repertoires were significantly more similar in luminal-like than in basal-like breast cancer. Compared with lymph nodes, tumors were less diverse; compared with nontumor tissue, more.

Each CDR3 protein gets one entry after TCRdb re-called the multiplex PCR reads with MiXCR. There are about 24,000 distinct CDR3 sequences in the sample; 60% to 75% occur only once, and under 25% lies in the top ten. On this clonotype itself: The antigen remains unidentified.

Sequenced sample: tumor-adjacent breast tissue. This TCR was sampled from a female donor with breast cancer. Some clones in this sample may be carry-over from other donors' samples.

CDR3 bases: TGTGCCAGCAGCTTAGCTCTAGCGGGAAGCACAGATACGCAGTATTTT. It specifies CASSLALAGSTDTQYF. The chain is built from TRBV7-9 and TRBJ2-3; 9 positions match TRBD2. CDR1 and CDR2 from the germline V gene are SEHNR and FQNEAQ (reference sequence). The CDR3 loop spans 16 amino acids. The ends lost 0 bases at V and 0 bases at J; junction bases unmatched: 1.